This T cell receptor (beta chain) was recovered during a study of regulatory T cells in long-lasting Graves disease. Findings and caveats of the study: TRBV28, TRBJ1-2 and TRBJ2-5 were segments that persistent disease favored. Thyroid tissue went unstudied; only peripheral blood was examined.

Points on this clonotype: Its specificity is not known.

Researchers made TCR beta libraries by using iRepertoire HTBI primers and running Arm-PCR on CDR3 regions. In the authors' workflow: From all samples, identification returned approximately 15 TRBJ and roughly 65 TRBV segments. TCRdb re-analysed the multiplex PCR reads in MiXCR, keeping a single row per CDR3 protein. TCRdb, not the authors, supplied the V and J calls. Seen here are about 540,000 distinct CDR3 sequences, about 13% observed once, and the top ten hold under 10%. Germline V gene data show CDR1 as LNHDA and CDR2 as SQIVND (reference sequence). V shed 5 bases and J shed 8 bases, with 15 bases lying between them. This CDR3 region has 14 residues. The time point: newly diagnosed GD, antithyroid drugs for less than 3 months. Scientists built the TCR library using RNA that was extracted from PBMCs. Peripheral blood, at roughly 10 milliliters, went into EDTA tubes. The data were also submitted as part of a second study, on T cells in Graves' hyperthyroidism and ophthalmopathy.

The rearrangement uses TRBV19 and TRBJ1-4; tentatively, D is TRBD1 (5 bases). The sequencing here drew on peripheral blood mononuclear cells (PBMCs), taken at new diagnosis, from a patient treated with antithyroid drugs. The sequence was obtained from a young man with Graves disease. This chain's CDR3 is CASSSDGAREKLFF. In nucleotides, the CDR3 is TGTGCCAGTAGTTCCGACGGGGCCCGAGAAAAACTGTTTTTT.